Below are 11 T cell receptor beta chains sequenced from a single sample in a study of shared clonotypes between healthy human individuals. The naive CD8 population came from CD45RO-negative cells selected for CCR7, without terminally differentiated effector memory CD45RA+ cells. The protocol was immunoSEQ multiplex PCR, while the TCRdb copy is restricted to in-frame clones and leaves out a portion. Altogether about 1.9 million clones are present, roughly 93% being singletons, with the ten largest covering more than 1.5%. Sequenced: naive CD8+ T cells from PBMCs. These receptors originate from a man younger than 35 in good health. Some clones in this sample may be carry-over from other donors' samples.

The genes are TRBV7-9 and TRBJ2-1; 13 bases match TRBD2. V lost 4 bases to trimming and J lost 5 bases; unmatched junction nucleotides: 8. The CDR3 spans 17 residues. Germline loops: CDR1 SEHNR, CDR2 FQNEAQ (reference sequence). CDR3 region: CASSWPTSGRADNEQFF. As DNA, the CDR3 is TGTGCCAGCAGCTGGCCAACTAGCGGGAGGGCGGACAATGAGCAGTTCTTC. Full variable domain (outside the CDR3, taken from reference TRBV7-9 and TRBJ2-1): DTGVSQNPRHKITKRGQNVTFRCDPISEHNRLYWYRQTLGQGPEFLTYFQNEAQLEKSRLLSDRFSAERPKGSFSTLEIQRTEQGDSAMYLCASSWPTSGRADNEQFFGPGTRLTVL.

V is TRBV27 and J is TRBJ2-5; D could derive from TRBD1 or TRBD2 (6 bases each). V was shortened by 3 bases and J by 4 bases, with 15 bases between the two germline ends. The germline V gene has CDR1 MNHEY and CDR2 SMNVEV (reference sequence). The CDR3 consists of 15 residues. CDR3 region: CASSFRGPGGETQYF. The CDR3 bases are TGTGCCAGCAGTTTTCGGGGGCCTGGCGGAGAGACCCAGTACTTC.

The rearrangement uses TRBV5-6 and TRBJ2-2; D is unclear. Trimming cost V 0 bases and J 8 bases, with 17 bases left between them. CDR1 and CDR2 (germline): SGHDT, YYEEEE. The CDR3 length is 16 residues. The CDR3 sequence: CASSLGERPPTGELFF. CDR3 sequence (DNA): TGTGCCAGCAGCTTGGGAGAGAGACCCCCGACGGGGGAGCTGTTTTTT. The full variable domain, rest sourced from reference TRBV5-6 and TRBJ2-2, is DAGVTQSPTHLIKTRGQQVTLRCSPKSGHDTVSWYQQALGQGPQFIFQYYEEEERQRGNFPDRFSGHQFPNYSSELNVNALLLGDSALYLCASSLGERPPTGELFFGEGSRLTVL.

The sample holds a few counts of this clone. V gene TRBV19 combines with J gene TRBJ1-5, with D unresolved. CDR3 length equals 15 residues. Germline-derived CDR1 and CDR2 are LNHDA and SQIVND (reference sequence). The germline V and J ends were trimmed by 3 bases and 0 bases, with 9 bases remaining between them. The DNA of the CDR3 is TGTGCCAGTAGTATCCGGAGAGCTAGCAATCAGCCCCAGCATTTT. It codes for CASSIRRASNQPQHF. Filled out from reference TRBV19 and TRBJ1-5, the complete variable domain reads DGGITQSPKYLFRKEGQNVTLSCEQNLNHDAMYWYRQDPGQGLRLIYYSQIVNDFQKGDIAEGYSVSREKKESFPLTVTSAQKNPTAFYLCASSIRRASNQPQHFGDGTRLSIL.

This CDR3 reads CASSLPAYNSPLHF. In DNA form, the CDR3 reads TGTGCCAGCAGTTTGCCCGCATACAATTCACCCCTCCACTTT. The V and J genes are TRBV27 and TRBJ1-6; D remains ambiguous. The germline V and J ends were trimmed by 3 bases and 7 bases, with 10 bases remaining between them. The CDR3 loop spans 14 amino acids. Germline CDR1 is MNHEY and CDR2 is SMNVEV (reference sequence).

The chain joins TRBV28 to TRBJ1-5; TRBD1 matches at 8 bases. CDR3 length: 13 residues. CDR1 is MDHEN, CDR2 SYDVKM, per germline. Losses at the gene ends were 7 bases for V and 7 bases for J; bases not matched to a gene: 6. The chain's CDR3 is CASTPGGSQPQHF. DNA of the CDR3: TGTGCCAGCACCCCAGGGGGCTCCCAGCCCCAGCATTTT.

CDR3 in amino acids: CASSSLVSRTDTQYF. The CDR3 DNA sequence: TGTGCCAGCAGCTCCCTGGTGAGTCGGACAGATACGCAGTATTTT. The chain carries TRBV28 and TRBJ2-3; D uncertain. CDR1 is MDHEN, CDR2 SYDVKM, per germline. The CDR3 loop spans 15 amino acids. The V end lost 6 bases, the J end lost 3 bases, and 16 bases lay between the germline ends.

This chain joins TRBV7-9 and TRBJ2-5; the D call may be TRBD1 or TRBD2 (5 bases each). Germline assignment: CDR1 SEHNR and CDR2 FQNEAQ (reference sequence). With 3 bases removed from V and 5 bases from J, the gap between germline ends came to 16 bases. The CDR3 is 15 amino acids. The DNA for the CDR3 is TGTGCCAGCAGCTTTTTTGGGAGAGGGGTGGAGACCCAGTACTTC. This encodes CASSFFGRGVETQYF.

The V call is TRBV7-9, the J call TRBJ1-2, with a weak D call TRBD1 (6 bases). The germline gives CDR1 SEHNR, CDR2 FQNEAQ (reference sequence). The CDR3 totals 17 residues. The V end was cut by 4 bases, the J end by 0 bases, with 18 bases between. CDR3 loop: CASSSTTAGVANYGYTF. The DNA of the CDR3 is TGTGCCAGCAGCTCAACGACAGCAGGGGTAGCTAACTATGGCTACACCTTC.

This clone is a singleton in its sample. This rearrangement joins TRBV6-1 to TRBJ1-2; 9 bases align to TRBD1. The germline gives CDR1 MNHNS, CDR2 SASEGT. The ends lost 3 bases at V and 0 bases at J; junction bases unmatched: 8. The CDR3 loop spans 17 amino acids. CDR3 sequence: CASSDRDRAKPNYGYTF. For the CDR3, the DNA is TGTGCCAGCAGTGACCGGGACAGGGCGAAACCTAACTATGGCTACACCTTC.

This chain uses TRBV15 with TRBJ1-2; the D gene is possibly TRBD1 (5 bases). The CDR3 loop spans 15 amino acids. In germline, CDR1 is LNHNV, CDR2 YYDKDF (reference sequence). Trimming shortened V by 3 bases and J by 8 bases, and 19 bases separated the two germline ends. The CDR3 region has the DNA TGTGCCACCAGCAGGTATTACGGGGGTGCTCGGGGCTACACCTTC. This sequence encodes CATSRYYGGARGYTF. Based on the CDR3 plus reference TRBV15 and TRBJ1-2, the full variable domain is DAMVIQNPRYQVTQFGKPVTLSCSQTLNHNVMYWYQQKSSQAPKLLFHYYDKDFNNEADTPDNFQSRRPNTSFCFLDIRSPGLGDTAMYLCATSRYYGGARGYTFGSGTRLTVV.